The 32 T cell receptor beta chains below all came from one sample that was sequenced in a study of OX40 agonist ivuxolimab in advanced cancers. Sequencing used immunoSEQ multiplex PCR; TCRdb keeps in-frame clones, though not all of them. This table has 9,500 to 12,000 clones, roughly nine tenths appearing once. The input for sequencing was CD4+ or CD8+ T cells sorted from blood, taken in a trial of the OX40 agonist ivuxolimab. These receptors originate from an adult with an advanced solid tumor such as melanoma, head and neck, liver or kidney cancer.

The chain employs TRBV11-3 and TRBJ2-2; possible D gene TRBD2, 6 bases. V shed 0 bases and J shed 1 base, with 6 bases lying between them. This CDR3 comprises 15 residues. Per germline, CDR1 SGHNT and CDR2 YENEEA. This chain's CDR3 is CASSLERGNTGELFF. CDR3 nucleotides: TGTGCCAGCAGCTTAGAGCGGGGGAACACCGGGGAGCTGTTTTTT.

This sequence joins TRBV19 and TRBJ2-7; 8 nucleotides align to TRBD1. With 9 bases clipped from V and 0 bases from J, the junction kept 4 bases outside the gene matches. Germline loops: CDR1 LNHDA, CDR2 SQIVND (reference sequence). CDR3 length: 13 amino acids. CDR3 nucleotide sequence: TGTGCCAGCGGACAGGGTGACTCCTACGAGCAGTACTTC. This sequence encodes CASGQGDSYEQYF.

CDR3 in amino acids: CATSGGRGLNYGYTF. The CDR3, as DNA: TGTGCCACCAGCGGAGGCAGGGGCCTCAACTATGGCTACACCTTC. The chain has TRBV15 and TRBJ1-2; weak D call: TRBD1 (6 bases). Germline values: CDR1 LNHNV, CDR2 YYDKDF (reference sequence). There are 15 residues in the CDR3. V was cut by 5 bases and J by 2 bases, with 15 bases left in between. Complete variable domain (other parts from reference TRBV15 and TRBJ1-2): DAMVIQNPRYQVTQFGKPVTLSCSQTLNHNVMYWYQQKSSQAPKLLFHYYDKDFNNEADTPDNFQSRRPNTSFCFLDIRSPGLGDTAMYLCATSGGRGLNYGYTFGSGTRLTVV.

There are a few counts of this clone. V gene TRBV4-1 combines with J gene TRBJ2-1; D not certain. The CDR3 spans 15 residues. Germline values: CDR1 MGHRA, CDR2 YSYEKL. The ends were cut back, 0 bases at V and 3 bases at J, with 9 bases in the middle. The CDR3: CASSQDMNLYNEQFF. The CDR3 DNA follows: TGCGCCAGCAGCCAAGATATGAACCTCTACAATGAGCAGTTCTTC.

The CDR3 here is CASSLVAHLETQYF. The CDR3 DNA reads as TGTGCCAGCAGCTTGGTAGCCCACTTAGAGACCCAGTACTTC. V gene TRBV5-6 combines with J gene TRBJ2-5; no clear D. V dropped 0 bases and J dropped 4 bases, with 10 bases sitting between them. CDR3 length: 14 amino acids. Germline assignment: CDR1 SGHDT and CDR2 YYEEEE. Using reference TRBV5-6 and TRBJ2-5 for the parts outside the CDR3, the full variable domain is DAGVTQSPTHLIKTRGQQVTLRCSPKSGHDTVSWYQQALGQGPQFIFQYYEEEERQRGNFPDRFSGHQFPNYSSELNVNALLLGDSALYLCASSLVAHLETQYFGPGTRLLVL.

This clone was seen only once. This chain connects TRBV9 to TRBJ2-3; D is possibly TRBD1 or TRBD2 (5 bases each). Germline V gene sequence: CDR1 SGDLS, CDR2 YYNGEE. This CDR3 has 13 amino acids. Trimming removed 4 bases at V and 10 bases at J, with 16 bases between. The CDR3 DNA reads TGTGCCAGCAGCTTCGGGGTCGGGGACCCGCAGTATTTT. Translation gives CASSFGVGDPQYF.

The chain combines TRBV9 with TRBJ1-1; D remains ambiguous. The CDR3 consists of 14 residues. Germline V gene sequence: CDR1 SGDLS, CDR2 YYNGEE. The V gene lost 1 base and the J gene lost 6 bases, with 13 bases spanning the gap. The CDR3: CASSVYGSLAEAFF. CDR3 coding DNA: TGTGCCAGCAGCGTATATGGGAGTTTGGCTGAAGCTTTCTTT.

A single count supports this clone. The genes are TRBV5-4 and TRBJ1-1; 10 nucleotides match TRBD1. The V gene's germline CDR1 is SGHNT and CDR2 YYREEE (reference sequence). There are 15 residues in the CDR3. After removal of 9 bases from V and 7 bases from J, the junction contained 15 bases not matched to a gene. The CDR3 DNA sequence: TGTGCCACCCAACCCTTAATGACAGGGGGCAGTGAAGCTTTCTTT. It encodes CATQPLMTGGSEAFF.

The V gene is TRBV27, the J gene TRBJ2-7; perhaps TRBD2 as D (5 bases). V was shortened by 6 bases and J by 4 bases, with 19 bases between the two germline ends. Germline V gene data show CDR1 as MNHEY and CDR2 as SMNVEV (reference sequence). This CDR3 has 15 residues. The CDR3 sequence: CASSSGLMALYEQYF. The CDR3 coding sequence is TGTGCCAGCAGCTCCGGACTGATGGCGTTGTACGAGCAGTACTTC.

This chain connects TRBV7-6 to TRBJ2-7; a possible D gene is TRBD2 (6 bases). Germline V gene data show CDR1 as SGHVS and CDR2 as FNYEAQ. The V gene lost 2 bases and the J gene lost 1 base, with 9 bases spanning the gap. The CDR3 has 14 amino acids. The CDR3 sequence is CASSLRGWSYEQYF. The DNA for the CDR3 is TGTGCCAGCAGCTTACGGGGGTGGTCCTACGAGCAGTACTTC.

This clone is medium-sized in the sample. The chain joins TRBV19 to TRBJ2-7, with a tentative D call TRBD2 (5 bases). This CDR3 has 13 amino acids. V gave up 3 bases and J gave up 4 bases, with 10 bases separating them. Germline CDR1 LNHDA, CDR2 SQIVND (reference sequence). The CDR3 reads CASSIGVGYEQYF. In DNA form, the CDR3 reads TGTGCCAGTAGTATCGGGGTAGGATACGAGCAGTACTTC. Complete variable domain (other parts from reference TRBV19 and TRBJ2-7): DGGITQSPKYLFRKEGQNVTLSCEQNLNHDAMYWYRQDPGQGLRLIYYSQIVNDFQKGDIAEGYSVSREKKESFPLTVTSAQKNPTAFYLCASSIGVGYEQYFGPGTRLTVT.

This clone qualifies as large. V and J are TRBV19 and TRBJ1-6; D gene unclear. The CDR3 sequence is 18 residues long. Germline CDR1 LNHDA, CDR2 SQIVND (reference sequence). V was pared by 3 bases and J by 2 bases, with 17 bases between. The CDR3 region is CASSIRPGVATYNSPLHF. The CDR3 coding sequence is TGTGCCAGTAGTATCAGGCCGGGTGTTGCCACCTATAATTCACCCCTCCACTTT.

This clone showed up just once. The chain uses TRBV27 and TRBJ1-1, with TRBD1 as a possible D gene (6 bases). CDR1 and CDR2 from the germline V gene are MNHEY and SMNVEV (reference sequence). The V end lost 2 bases, the J end lost 0 bases, and 7 bases lay between the germline ends. The CDR3 has 14 amino acids. CDR3 DNA sequence: TGTGCCAGCAGTTTAGGGGGGCTGAACACTGAAGCTTTCTTT. The encoded protein is CASSLGGLNTEAFF.

In DNA form, the CDR3 reads TGCGCCAGCGGGCAGGGGGCTGTCCAGTACTTC. Translating gives CASGQGAVQYF. This sequence joins TRBV10-2 and TRBJ2-5; 8 bases fit TRBD1. The germline V gene encodes CDR1 WSHSY and CDR2 SAAADI. The V and J ends lost 8 bases and 10 bases, in that order; junction bases with no gene match: 6. The CDR3 is made up of 11 amino acids.

This rearrangement joins TRBV7-9 to TRBJ1-1; tentatively, D is TRBD1 (5 bases). V lost 0 bases and J 4 bases, leaving 9 bases between the germline ends. This CDR3 spans 14 amino acids. The V gene's germline CDR1 is SEHNR and CDR2 FQNEAQ (reference sequence). The CDR3 DNA is TGTGCCAGCAGCTTAGCCAGGGTGGTCACTGAAGCTTTCTTT. The encoded protein is CASSLARVVTEAFF.

The rearrangement uses TRBV19 and TRBJ2-1, with 9 nucleotides matching TRBD1. In germline, CDR1 is LNHDA, CDR2 SQIVND (reference sequence). The CDR3 consists of 14 residues. J gave up 9 bases and V 3 bases, and 6 bases lay outside the gene matches. CDR3 sequence reads: CASSISGTGFEQFF. CDR3 DNA: TGTGCCAGTAGTATTTCCGGGACAGGGTTTGAGCAGTTCTTC.

The chain links TRBV19 to TRBJ2-5, with 15 bases matching TRBD2. The CDR3 extends over 16 amino acids. The germline V gene encodes CDR1 LNHDA and CDR2 SQIVND (reference sequence). Germline trimming cut 4 bases from V and 10 bases from J; bases unmatched to any gene: 10. The CDR3 DNA is TGTGCCAGTAGTACCGGGACTAGCGGGGGGCGCTGGGACCAGTACTTC. It specifies CASSTGTSGGRWDQYF.

This chain joins TRBV11-2 and TRBJ2-3, with TRBD2 identical over 7 bases. CDR3 size: 15 residues. The J segment lost 1 base and the V segment lost 4 bases, leaving 5 bases of the junction unmatched. The germline V gene encodes CDR1 SGHAT and CDR2 FQNNGV. CDR3 protein: CASSSAGRGTDTQYF. The DNA for the CDR3 is TGTGCCAGCAGCTCCGCGGGGAGGGGCACAGATACGCAGTATTTT.

The chain uses TRBV27 and TRBJ2-7, with D uncertain. Trimming stripped 5 bases from V and 0 bases from J, with 5 bases between. CDR1 MNHEY and CDR2 SMNVEV come from the germline V gene (reference sequence). The CDR3 consists of 12 residues. In DNA, the CDR3 is TGTGCCAGCAGTCACAACTCCTACGAGCAGTACTTC. It yields the protein CASSHNSYEQYF.

The chain has TRBV6-6 and TRBJ2-7, with D maybe TRBD1 (6 bases). The CDR3 is 16 residues long. Germline V gives CDR1 MNHNY, CDR2 SVGAGI (reference sequence). V dropped 2 bases and J dropped 3 bases, with 17 bases sitting between them. The chain's CDR3 is CASSYRVQQGLYEQYF. The CDR3 coding sequence is TGTGCCAGCAGTTACCGCGTTCAGCAGGGGCTCTACGAGCAGTACTTC.

V usage is TRBV9 and J usage is TRBJ2-7, with 7 bases matching TRBD2. CDR1 and CDR2 from the germline V gene are SGDLS and YYNGEE. This CDR3 is 15 amino acids long. V trimming: 4 bases; J trimming: 2 bases; junction bases outside the gene matches: 9. The chain's CDR3 is CASSSGGGRTYEQYF. Here the CDR3 DNA reads TGTGCCAGCAGCTCCGGCGGGGGTAGGACCTACGAGCAGTACTTC.

The chain combines TRBV9 with TRBJ1-1; D uncertain. The V gene's germline CDR1 is SGDLS and CDR2 YYNGEE. V lost 2 bases and J lost 1, with 12 bases in between. The CDR3 contains 15 residues. The DNA of the CDR3 is TGTGCCAGCAGCGTTAGTTTGGGAGGGAACACTGAAGCTTTCTTT. Translated, it gives CASSVSLGGNTEAFF.

The J gene is TRBJ1-1, the V gene TRBV5-1; TRBD1 aligns across 8 bases. From germline, CDR1 is SGHRS and CDR2 YFSETQ. V trimming: 0 bases; J trimming: 0 bases; junction bases outside the gene matches: 4. This CDR3 is built from 16 residues. This chain's CDR3 is CASSLGWGQVNTEAFF. DNA of the CDR3: TGCGCCAGCAGCTTGGGGTGGGGACAGGTGAACACTGAAGCTTTCTTT.

The CDR3 is CASSLVRGMNTEAFF. The CDR3, as DNA: TGCGCCAGCAGCTTGGTTAGGGGCATGAACACTGAAGCTTTCTTT. The chain couples TRBV5-1 to TRBJ1-1; a possible D gene is TRBD1 (5 bases). Germline V gene data show CDR1 as SGHRS and CDR2 as YFSETQ. CDR3 size: 15 residues. Trimming took 0 bases from V and 0 from J, leaving 9 bases between them. The full variable domain, completed using reference TRBV5-1 and TRBJ1-1, is KAGVTQTPRYLIKTRGQQVTLSCSPISGHRSVSWYQQTPGQGLQFLFEYFSETQRNKGNFPGRFSGRQFSNSRSEMNVSTLELGDSALYLCASSLVRGMNTEAFFGQGTRLTVV.

The CDR3 DNA follows: TGTGCCAGCAGCTTGGCTCATCGTGTCGGGACAAGACACACTGAAGCTTTCTTT. Amino acid sequence: CASSLAHRVGTRHTEAFF. This chain connects TRBV11-2 to TRBJ1-1, with TRBD1 as a possible D gene (6 bases). V was shortened by 3 bases and J by 3 bases, with 23 bases between the two germline ends. The CDR3 spans 18 residues. Per the germline V gene, CDR1 is SGHAT and CDR2 is FQNNGV.

Only one count was recorded for this clone. The chain couples TRBV5-8 to TRBJ1-2, with D perhaps matching TRBD1 (5 bases). Trimming left V 3 bases short and J 4 bases short, with 10 bases between. This CDR3 region has 13 residues. The V gene's germline CDR1 is SGHTS and CDR2 YDEGEE. The chain's CDR3 is CASSSGTFYGYTF. The CDR3 nucleotides read TGTGCCAGCAGCTCTGGGACCTTCTATGGCTACACCTTC.

This clone turned up a few times. V gene TRBV4-1 combines with J gene TRBJ1-1, with D possibly matching TRBD1 (5 bases). The CDR3 length is 13 residues. V gave up 0 bases and J gave up 7 bases, with 9 bases separating them. Germline V lookup: CDR1 MGHRA, CDR2 YSYEKL. The CDR3 reads CASSQDAGHEAFF. CDR3 nucleotide sequence: TGCGCCAGCAGCCAAGATGCGGGGCATGAAGCTTTCTTT.

This clone was seen more than once but under ten times. The chain combines TRBV7-9 with TRBJ1-5; D perhaps matches TRBD1 (5 bases). Trimming left V 3 bases short and J 5 bases short, with 8 bases between. CDR1 is SEHNR, CDR2 FQNEAQ, per germline (reference sequence). The CDR3 loop spans 13 amino acids. The CDR3 sequence: CASSLVGDQPQHF. CDR3 sequence (DNA): TGTGCCAGCAGCTTGGTAGGGGATCAGCCCCAGCATTTT. The entire variable domain, with the rest obtained from reference TRBV7-9 and TRBJ1-5, is as follows: DTGVSQNPRHKITKRGQNVTFRCDPISEHNRLYWYRQTLGQGPEFLTYFQNEAQLEKSRLLSDRFSAERPKGSFSTLEIQRTEQGDSAMYLCASSLVGDQPQHFGDGTRLSIL.

This chain joins TRBV19 and TRBJ2-1, with D possibly being TRBD1 (6 bases). V gave up 3 bases and J gave up 10 bases, with 13 bases separating them. The germline gives CDR1 LNHDA, CDR2 SQIVND (reference sequence). This CDR3 comprises 13 residues. As DNA, the CDR3 is TGTGCCAGTAGTATGGGCCAGGGGACCGAGCAGTTCTTC. Translated: CASSMGQGTEQFF.

The chain links TRBV2 to TRBJ2-7; TRBD1 matches at 12 bases. Germline-derived CDR1 and CDR2 are SNHLY and FYNNEI. The CDR3 totals 15 residues. The V segment lost 7 bases and the J segment 2 bases; nucleotides outside the gene matches: 6. DNA for the CDR3: TGTGCCAGCAAGGGACAGGGGGCGAACGCCTACGAGCAGTACTTC. Translation gives CASKGQGANAYEQYF.

The chain is built from TRBV7-8 and TRBJ2-3; 14 positions agree with TRBD2. The junction had 6 bases not matched to a gene; V was cut back by 5 bases and J by 5 bases. The CDR3 loop spans 16 amino acids. Germline CDR1 and CDR2: SGHVS and FQNEAQ. CDR3 amino acids: CASSGWTSGGLDTQYF. CDR3 nucleotide sequence: TGTGCCAGCAGCGGTTGGACTAGCGGGGGGTTAGATACGCAGTATTTT.

This rearrangement joins TRBV2 to TRBJ2-5; 14 bases align to TRBD2. The CDR3 length is 18 residues. The junction had 5 bases not matched to a gene; V was cut back by 2 bases and J by 0 bases. Germline V lookup: CDR1 SNHLY, CDR2 FYNNEI. CDR3 sequence: CASSEPQGLAGDQETQYF. The CDR3 coding sequence is TGTGCCAGCAGTGAACCCCAGGGACTAGCGGGGGACCAAGAGACCCAGTACTTC.